These 30 T cell receptor beta chains were sequenced from one sample in a study of beta chain features in type 1 diabetes. These receptors' targets are unknown. Expressed TCRB transcripts were sequenced because the isolated RNA had all been reverse transcribed beforehand. The table came from immunoSEQ multiplex PCR; TCRdb's copy has only in-frame clones and leaves some out. This table has 600,000 or so clones, around 12% appearing once. Study-level findings and limits: There was a moderate but significant shortening of TCRB CDR3s in all four CD4+ subsets of Type 1 diabetes patients.

The sample taken for sequencing was naive CD4+ T cells from blood. The receptors here all came from a man aged 25 to 40 with type 1 diabetes.

This clone was seen a few times. V and J are TRBV20-1 and TRBJ2-5; unclear D gene. CDR1 is DFQATT, CDR2 SNEGSKA, per germline (reference sequence). V was trimmed by 5 bases and J by 5 bases, leaving 9 bases between them. The CDR3 covers 11 residues. The CDR3 spells CSASKGETQYF. The CDR3 nucleotides read TGCAGTGCTTCTAAAGGGGAGACCCAGTACTTC.

This chain connects TRBV19 to TRBJ2-1; tentatively, D is TRBD1 or TRBD2 (8 bases each). Per germline, CDR1 LNHDA and CDR2 SQIVND (reference sequence). The V end was cut by 10 bases, the J end by 2 bases, with 27 bases between. This CDR3 is 18 amino acids long. CDR3 sequence reads: CATTRQGTLAGTYNEQFF. As DNA, the CDR3 is TGTGCCACAACGAGACAGGGGACTCTAGCGGGTACCTACAATGAGCAGTTCTTC.

The V call is TRBV7-7, the J call TRBJ2-1; 9 nucleotides align to TRBD2. The length of the CDR3 is 17 residues. Germline values: CDR1 SSHAT, CDR2 FNYEAQ (reference sequence). With V trimmed by 1 base and J by 0 bases, 4 bases remained unmatched. The DNA of the CDR3 is TGTGCCAGCAGCTTAGTTAGCGGGGGTAGCTCCTACAATGAGCAGTTCTTC. Its protein is CASSLVSGGSSYNEQFF.

The J gene is TRBJ2-1, the V gene TRBV5-4; 10 bases match TRBD2. V lost 1 base and J lost 10; bases outside the gene matches: 8. CDR3 length equals 15 residues. CDR1 and CDR2 (germline): SGHNT, YYREEE (reference sequence). CDR3 residues: CASSLKAGGPQEQFF. DNA of the CDR3: TGTGCCAGCAGCTTGAAAGCGGGGGGGCCCCAAGAGCAGTTCTTC.

V gene TRBV5-1 combines with J gene TRBJ2-5, with D unclear. The CDR3 loop spans 14 amino acids. V dropped 4 bases and J dropped 5 bases, with 15 bases sitting between them. The germline V gene encodes CDR1 SGHRS and CDR2 YFSETQ. The CDR3 spells CASSPDPGRETQYF. As DNA, the CDR3 is TGCGCCAGCAGCCCGGACCCCGGTAGGGAGACCCAGTACTTC.

This sequence joins TRBV25-1 and TRBJ1-4; possibly TRBD1 for D (6 bases). Trimming left V 6 bases short and J 3 bases short, with 8 bases between. The CDR3 is 13 amino acids. Germline CDR1 and CDR2: MGHDK and SYGVNS. The CDR3 spells CASRGGPNEKLFF. The DNA of the CDR3 is TGTGCCAGCAGAGGGGGGCCTAATGAAAAACTGTTTTTT.

This chain links TRBV7-9 with TRBJ1-2; 7 bases agree with TRBD1. The J segment lost 2 bases and the V segment lost 5 bases, leaving 8 bases of the junction unmatched. CDR1 and CDR2 (germline): SEHNR, FQNEAQ (reference sequence). The CDR3 sequence is 15 residues long. The CDR3 DNA is TGTGCCAGCAGCATCGGACAGGCTACGAACTATGGCTACACCTTC. Translation gives CASSIGQATNYGYTF.

The CDR3 spells CASSQQRTGKNEKLFF. The CDR3 nucleotides are TGCGCCAGCAGCCAACAAAGGACAGGGAAGAATGAAAAACTGTTTTTT. V and J are TRBV4-3 and TRBJ1-4, with 8 bases matching TRBD1. CDR1 LGHNA and CDR2 YSLEER come from the germline V gene. J lost 5 bases, V lost 2 bases, and 7 bases had no gene match. The CDR3 is 16 amino acids.

This clone came up a few times. CDR3 in amino acids: CASGGGSSYNSPLHF. The DNA of the CDR3 is TGTGCCAGCGGGGGTGGAAGCTCCTATAATTCACCCCTCCACTTT. This sequence joins TRBV28 and TRBJ1-6, with D possibly being TRBD1 (5 bases). The CDR3 spans 15 residues. Trimming removed 8 bases from V and 0 bases from J, with 11 bases in between. In germline, CDR1 is MDHEN, CDR2 SYDVKM.

A few counts support this clone. Other DNA sequences in the sample encode the same CDR3. The chain has TRBV14 and TRBJ1-1, with D uncertain. Germline CDR1 and CDR2: SGHDN and FVKESK. This CDR3 has 13 amino acids. The V gene lost 4 bases and the J gene lost 2 bases, with 8 bases spanning the gap. The CDR3 reads CASSLGLNTEAFF. In DNA, the CDR3 is TGTGCCAGCAGCCTGGGCTTAAACACTGAAGCTTTCTTT. The whole variable domain, filled in from reference TRBV14 and TRBJ1-1, reads EAGVTQFPSHSVIEKGQTVTLRCDPISGHDNLYWYRRVMGKEIKFLLHFVKESKQDESGMPNNRFLAERTGGTYSTLKVQPAELEDSGVYFCASSLGLNTEAFFGQGTRLTVV.

V and J are TRBV7-9 and TRBJ2-3; D is uncertain. The CDR3 is 12 amino acids. Germline CDR1 is SEHNR and CDR2 is FQNEAQ (reference sequence). Trimming removed 6 bases at V and 7 bases at J, with 11 bases between. CDR3 DNA: TGTGCCAGCAGAGACGACACGTATACGCAGTATTTT. Encoded protein: CASRDDTYTQYF.

This clone showed up just a few times. The chain couples TRBV19 to TRBJ1-4; no firm D call. The CDR3 totals 15 residues. The V gene lost 5 bases and the J gene lost 6 bases, with 16 bases spanning the gap. Germline V gene sequence: CDR1 LNHDA, CDR2 SQIVND (reference sequence). CDR3 DNA: TGTGCCAGTAGTGGACCGACGGGGAACTATGAAAAACTGTTTTTT. Translating gives CASSGPTGNYEKLFF.

This clone was recorded a few times. The rearrangement joins TRBV14 to TRBJ2-2; D gene unclear. The CDR3 has 12 amino acids. In germline, CDR1 is SGHDN, CDR2 FVKESK. Trimming shortened V by 5 bases and J by 3 bases, and 4 bases separated the two germline ends. The CDR3 loop is CASSFYTGELFF. Written as DNA, the CDR3 is TGTGCCAGCAGCTTCTACACCGGGGAGCTGTTTTTT.

The gene calls are TRBV6-5 and TRBJ1-1; D is unresolved. V was shortened by 2 bases and J by 1 base, with 11 bases between the two germline ends. The CDR3 loop spans 15 amino acids. CDR1 and CDR2 (germline): MNHEY, SVGAGI. DNA for the CDR3: TGTGCCAGCAGTTACAGGTTAGAGGAGAACACTGAAGCTTTCTTT. Its translation: CASSYRLEENTEAFF.

V usage is TRBV4-2 and J usage is TRBJ1-2; D gene ambiguous. CDR3 size: 14 residues. Deletions cut 0 bases from V and 4 bases from J, with 9 bases between. The V gene's germline CDR1 is LGHNA and CDR2 YNFKEQ. The CDR3 DNA sequence: TGTGCCAGCAGCCAAGATTCTGGGAGCTATGGCTACACCTTC. Encoded protein: CASSQDSGSYGYTF.

This clone was seen a few times. V usage is TRBV9 and J usage is TRBJ2-5; tentative D call: TRBD2 (6 bases). CDR1 is SGDLS and CDR2 is YYNGEE in the germline V gene. This CDR3 comprises 14 residues. V lost 3 bases and J 5 bases, leaving 14 bases between the germline ends. DNA for the CDR3: TGTGCCAGCAGCGGCTCAGGGAGGACGGAGACCCAGTACTTC. Translating gives CASSGSGRTETQYF.

For this clone: In the same sample, other DNA sequences code for this CDR3. The chain is built from TRBV9 and TRBJ2-3; D unclear. Trimming took off 0 bases at V and 4 bases at J, with 6 bases between the two ends. CDR3 size: 13 residues. Germline loops: CDR1 SGDLS, CDR2 YYNGEE. The DNA of the CDR3 is TGTGCCAGCAGCGTAGGGCTGGCAGATACGCAGTATTTT. As protein: CASSVGLADTQYF.

As for this clone: In the same sample, other DNA sequences code for this CDR3. J is TRBJ2-2 and V is TRBV6-5; D gene uncertain. Germline CDR1 MNHEY, CDR2 SVGAGI. Deletions cut 6 bases from V and 0 bases from J, with 5 bases between. The CDR3 extends over 13 amino acids. CDR3 sequence (DNA): TGTGCCAGCAGCCTAGCGAACACCGGGGAGCTGTTTTTT. It specifies CASSLANTGELFF.

V is TRBV2 and J is TRBJ2-7; the D gene could be TRBD1 or TRBD2 (5 bases each). The V gene's germline CDR1 is SNHLY and CDR2 FYNNEI. The CDR3 has 14 residues. With 6 bases removed from V and 2 bases from J, the gap between germline ends came to 14 bases. This CDR3 reads CASSPGRGTYEQYF. CDR3 bases: TGTGCCAGCAGCCCGGGACGGGGCACCTACGAGCAGTACTTC.

The J gene is TRBJ2-7, the V gene TRBV4-3, with TRBD2 as a possible D gene (6 bases). Germline CDR1 is LGHNA and CDR2 is YSLEER. The CDR3 runs 16 residues. The germline V and J ends were trimmed by 3 bases and 6 bases, with 21 bases remaining between them. CDR3 sequence reads: CASSQNHGTPIFEQYF. The CDR3 DNA sequence: TGCGCCAGCAGCCAGAACCACGGGACTCCGATCTTCGAGCAGTACTTC.

Comments on this clone: In the same sample, other DNA sequences code for this CDR3. The V gene is TRBV7-2, the J gene TRBJ1-5; D is perhaps TRBD1 (5 bases). This CDR3 contains 13 residues. Between the trimmed V and J ends, which lost 4 bases and 5 bases, there was a span of 9 bases. Germline CDR1 reads SGHTA; CDR2 reads FQGNSA. The CDR3 DNA reads TGTGCCAGCAGCTCGCAGGGAGATCAGCCCCAGCATTTT. It codes for CASSSQGDQPQHF.

The sample holds a few counts of this clone. J is TRBJ1-2 and V is TRBV6-5, with 8 bases aligning to TRBD1. Per germline, CDR1 MNHEY and CDR2 SVGAGI. Losses at the gene ends were 6 bases for V and 3 bases for J; bases not matched to a gene: 6. The CDR3 spans 14 residues. This CDR3 is CASSQLDRDYGYTF. The CDR3 coding sequence is TGTGCCAGCAGCCAATTGGACAGGGACTATGGCTACACCTTC.

The CDR3 is CASSFKGFGYEQYF. The CDR3 DNA reads as TGTGCCAGCAGCTTCAAAGGATTTGGCTACGAGCAGTACTTC. This chain joins TRBV5-4 and TRBJ2-7; D gene unclear. CDR3 length equals 14 residues. Germline V gene sequence: CDR1 SGHNT, CDR2 YYREEE (reference sequence). Trimming cost V 2 bases and J 3 bases, with 12 bases left between them.

The chain couples TRBV12-5 to TRBJ2-7; D is tentatively TRBD1 or TRBD2 (5 bases each). CDR1 and CDR2 from the germline V gene are LGHNT and FRNRAP. Trimming shortened V by 9 bases and J by 3 bases, and 12 bases separated the two germline ends. This CDR3 contains 12 residues. The CDR3 DNA is TGTGCTAGCCGGGACCTTCACTACGAGCAGTACTTC. This sequence encodes CASRDLHYEQYF.

The sample holds a few counts of this clone. V usage is TRBV11-2 and J usage is TRBJ2-5; 10 nucleotides align to TRBD1. CDR1 is SGHAT, CDR2 FQNNGV, per germline. The CDR3 totals 17 residues. Trimming at V came to 1 base and at J to 7 bases, leaving 12 bases not matched to a gene. DNA for the CDR3: TGTGCCAGCAGCTTAGTGATGGGACAGGGGCCCTCGGGGACCCAGTACTTC. Translated, it gives CASSLVMGQGPSGTQYF.

The rearrangement joins TRBV27 to TRBJ2-1; D is undetermined. V lost 8 bases and J 2 bases, leaving 10 bases between the germline ends. The CDR3 runs 13 residues. Germline loops: CDR1 MNHEY, CDR2 SMNVEV (reference sequence). CDR3: CASVDSTYNEQFF. As DNA, the CDR3 is TGTGCCAGCGTGGATAGCACCTACAATGAGCAGTTCTTC.

The chain is built from TRBV4-3 and TRBJ2-7, with 11 nucleotides matching TRBD1. This CDR3 has 15 amino acids. From germline, CDR1 is LGHNA and CDR2 YSLEER. J gave up 4 bases and V 3 bases, and 5 bases lay outside the gene matches. Here the CDR3 reads CASSQGGTGGYEQYF. CDR3 DNA: TGCGCCAGCAGCCAGGGAGGGACAGGGGGATACGAGCAGTACTTC.

This clone was detected only a few times. The genes are TRBV29-1 and TRBJ1-5; D is uncertain. Trimming took 4 bases from V and 3 from J, leaving 7 bases between them. CDR3 length: 12 residues. Germline loops: CDR1 SQVTM, CDR2 ANQGSEA. The CDR3 region is CSVVITNQPQHF. The CDR3 nucleotides read TGCAGCGTTGTAATAACCAATCAGCCCCAGCATTTT. The variable domain in full, completed from reference TRBV29-1 and TRBJ1-5, reads SAVISQKPSRDICQRGTSLTIQCQVDSQVTMMFWYRQQPGQSLTLIATANQGSEATYESGFVIDKFPISRPNLTFSTLTVSNMSPEDSSIYLCSVVITNQPQHFGDGTRLSIL.

There are a few counts of this clone. The rearrangement uses TRBV4-3 and TRBJ2-3; a possible D gene is TRBD1 (6 bases). This CDR3 is 14 amino acids long. Germline V gene data show CDR1 as LGHNA and CDR2 as YSLEER. V was trimmed by 1 base and J by 4 bases, leaving 9 bases between them. CDR3 sequence (DNA): TGCGCCAGCAGCCAAGGAGGGGGTGCAGATACGCAGTATTTT. Translated: CASSQGGGADTQYF.

In its sample, this clone was seen a few times. The V call is TRBV4-3, the J call TRBJ2-2; the D is unclear. From germline, CDR1 is LGHNA and CDR2 YSLEER. The CDR3 covers 11 residues. V lost 3 bases, J lost 7 bases, and 3 bases lay in between. The CDR3 bases are TGCGCCAGCAGCCACTTCGGGGAGCTGTTTTTT. This gives the protein CASSHFGELFF.